This TCR beta chain was documented in a study of post-analysis software for immune sequencing data. General study points: TRBV segments more frequent in patients than in controls numbered five and included TRBV5-6, TRBV5-1 and TRBV20-1.

TCR beta cDNA libraries included unique molecular identifiers. About half a million cDNA molecules were recovered from an input of about 0.9 to 10 million T cells. Each CDR3 protein gets one entry after TCRdb re-called the PCR reads with MiXCR. In the table there are 700,000 to 800,000 distinct CDR3 sequences, roughly 27% of which are singletons. This clonotype was detected many times. Antigen: not known. This CDR3 region has 13 residues. In germline, CDR1 is MNHEY, CDR2 SVGEGT. V lost 2 bases to trimming and J lost 6 bases, with 9 bases between them. The source is a girl aged 5-17 years with multiple sclerosis. The chain carries TRBV6-2 or TRBV6-3 and TRBJ2-3; tentatively, D is TRBD2 (5 bases). Sequencing was done on a sample of blood. DNA of the CDR3: TGTGCCAGCAGTTACAGCGGAGTGGATACGCAGTATTTT. This gives the protein CASSYSGVDTQYF.